This record covers a single T cell receptor (beta chain). No antigen is known for it. This sample stems from a study of cytomegalovirus exposure and HLA in healthy donors. The germline V and J ends were trimmed by 4 bases and 0 bases, with 6 bases remaining between them. The CDR3 extends over 13 amino acids. The germline V gene has CDR1 MNHEY and CDR2 SVGAGI. Study-wide points: Across donors, most TCRs were seen rarely, yet some public ones were widespread. Only CMV serostatus was available as immune exposure information.

The study ran its PCR with 60 Vbeta and 13 Jbeta primers. Produced via immunoSEQ multiplex PCR; TCRdb's table is partial and in-frame only. The sample holds some 170,000 clones, about three quarters seen once. The origin of this receptor is a woman younger than 45 in good health and CMV-seronegative. The chain is built from TRBV6-5 and TRBJ1-1; D gene uncertain. Sequencing input: PBMCs. The CDR3 bases are TGTGCCAGCAGTTCCCATTTGAACACTGAAGCTTTCTTT. Protein sequence: CASSSHLNTEAFF.